These T cell receptor beta chains were read from a single sample in a study of graft-versus-host responses after intestinal transplantation. TCRdb's copy holds only in-frame clones and misses some; the assay was immunoSEQ multiplex PCR. The repertoire holds 100,000 to 130,000 clones, with roughly 87% as singletons. These receptors are not linked to any known antigen. Sequencing was performed on unstimulated CD4+ T cells sorted from spleen or lymph node cells, taken before transplant. These receptors all stem from a human donor who was the organ donor for an intestinal transplant. CDR3s include the opening cysteine and the closing phenylalanine or tryptophan. D genes are given only for firm matches. Clone size is stated in some rows and not others, as once, few, many or a class when expanded.

NA,TRBV20-1,TRBJ1-1,NA,TGCAGTGCTAGGGGATCGAAAGCTTTCTTT,CSARGSKAFF
once,TRBV9,TRBJ1-3,NA,TGTGCCAGCAGCATCAGCGGGGGGATATTTGGAAACACCATATATTTT,CASSISGGIFGNTIYF
NA,TRBV29-1,TRBJ1-3,TRBD1,TGCAGCGTGGCGGCAGGGGGCGGCGGAAACACCATATATTTT,CSVAAGGGGNTIYF
NA,TRBV6-1,TRBJ2-3,TRBD1,TGTGCCAGCAGTGGGGACAGGTTTACAGATACGCAGTATTTT,CASSGDRFTDTQYF
NA,TRBV19,TRBJ2-1,TRBD1,TGTGCCAGTAGTGTCGGGACAGTTCAACTGGGTGAGCAGTTCTTC,CASSVGTVQLGEQFF
NA,TRBV29-1,TRBJ1-5,TRBD1,TGCAGCGTTTGGACAGGTTATAGCAATCAGCCCCAGCATTTT,CSVWTGYSNQPQHF
NA,TRBV15,TRBJ2-1,TRBD2,TGTGCCACCAGCAGATCTAGCGGGGAAAATGAGCAGTTCTTC,CATSRSSGENEQFF
NA,TRBV19,TRBJ1-5,TRBD1,TGTGCCAGTAGTAAAATAGCCGGGACAGGGGATCTCAATCAGCCCCAGCATTTT,CASSKIAGTGDLNQPQHF
once,TRBV28,TRBJ1-2,NA,TGTGCCAGCAGTTTAGAGGGGCAGGGGACCTATGGCTACACCTTC,CASSLEGQGTYGYTF
few,TRBV6-5,TRBJ1-4,NA,TGTGCCAGCAGTTACTCAGGGGTCCCTAATGAAAAACTGTTTTTT,CASSYSGVPNEKLFF
NA,TRBV2,TRBJ1-6,TRBD1,TGTGCCAGCACCTTACAGGGGGACGAATTTTCACCCCTCCACTTT,CASTLQGDEFSPLHF
NA,TRBV6-5,TRBJ1-6,NA,TGTGCCAGCAGTTTAGGGGGTTTAGCTTCACCCCTCCACTTT,CASSLGGLASPLHF
NA,TRBV29-1,TRBJ1-1,NA,TGCAGCGTGGGCGCTTGGGGGAACACTGAAGCTTTCTTT,CSVGAWGNTEAFF
NA,TRBV6-5,TRBJ1-2,NA,TGTGCCAGCAGCTACCGCCCGGGAGGGCCGTATGGCTACACCTTC,CASSYRPGGPYGYTF
NA,TRBV5-1,TRBJ1-4,TRBD1,TGCGCCAGCAGCTTGTTACAGGGGAGAACTGAAAAACTGTTTTTT,CASSLLQGRTEKLFF
once,TRBV18,TRBJ2-7,NA,TGTGCCAGCTCACCCGAGTACCTCAAAGCCTACGAGCAGTACTTC,CASSPEYLKAYEQYF
NA,TRBV6-6,TRBJ2-7,TRBD1,TGTGCCAGCAGAGAAGGGGACAGAAGAAGATTC,CASREGDRRRF
NA,TRBV29-1,TRBJ2-3,NA,TGCAGCGTTCAGGGAGAAACAGATACGCAGTATTTT,CSVQGETDTQYF
NA,TRBV28,TRBJ1-5,TRBD1,TGTGCCAGCAGCTATGGGACAGGCGCTAATCAGCCCCAGCATTTT,CASSYGTGANQPQHF
NA,TRBV19,TRBJ1-4,NA,TGTGCCAGTAGTATCTGGGGGGCGGCTAATGAAAAACTGTTTTTT,CASSIWGAANEKLFF
NA,TRBV12-5,TRBJ2-7,NA,TGTGCTAGTGGTTCGGGGATCTTAGGCTACGAGCAGTACTTC,CASGSGILGYEQYF
NA,TRBV6-4,TRBJ2-2,TRBD1,TGTGCCAGCAGTGGCCAGGACAGGGGGTCCGGGGAGCTGTTTTTT,CASSGQDRGSGELFF
NA,TRBV2,TRBJ2-7,NA,TGTGCCAGCAGTTCCCAGGGCCTCACCTCCTACGAGCAGTACTTC,CASSSQGLTSYEQYF
NA,TRBV2,TRBJ1-6,NA,TGTGCCAGCAGTGCAGACAGTAATTCACCCCTCCACTTT,CASSADSNSPLHF
NA,TRBV20-1,TRBJ1-1,NA,TGCAGTGCTAGAGTGAACACTGAAGCTTTCTTT,CSARVNTEAFF